The 19 T cell receptor beta chains listed next were all sequenced from one sample in a study of siplizumab effects on memory and regulatory T cells. The data were produced by immunoSEQ multiplex PCR, yet TCRdb's version contains in-frame clones alone and is incomplete. The sample has about 100,000 clones; 75% to 95% are singletons. Sequenced material: CD4+ T cells sorted from blood. The receptors shown here come from a human donor in good health.

This clone has a single count. The chain has TRBV9 and TRBJ2-5; 7 nucleotides agree with TRBD2. Germline V gene sequence: CDR1 SGDLS, CDR2 YYNGEE. CDR3 length: 15 amino acids. V was clipped by 2 bases and J by 2 bases; unmatched bases: 6. In DNA form, the CDR3 reads TGTGCCAGCAGCGTTCGGGGGGTCCTTCAAGAGACCCAGTACTTC. This sequence encodes CASSVRGVLQETQYF.

In its sample, this clone was seen a few times. V is TRBV20-1 and J is TRBJ1-1; D unresolved. The V gene's germline CDR1 is DFQATT and CDR2 SNEGSKA (reference sequence). Trimming removed 2 bases at V and 6 bases at J, with 7 bases between. The CDR3 is made up of 11 amino acids. The CDR3 DNA sequence: TGCAGTGCTAGAACCCAGTCTGAAGCTTTCTTT. Translated, it gives CSARTQSEAFF.

The gene calls are TRBV5-6 and TRBJ2-5; the D gene is possibly TRBD2 (5 bases). The better agreement between TRBJ2-7 and the DNA end casts doubt on the J call. Germline V gene lookup returns CDR1 SGHDT and CDR2 YYEEEE. This CDR3 region has 13 residues. The CDR3 protein is CASSSGGSYEQYF. In DNA form, the CDR3 reads TGTGCCAGCAGCTCAGGAGGCTCCTACGAGCAGTACTTC.

The J gene is TRBJ1-6, the V gene TRBV10-3; D unclear. From germline, CDR1 is ENHRY and CDR2 SYGVKD. CDR3 length: 13 amino acids. Between the trimmed V and J ends, which lost 8 bases and 9 bases, there was a span of 14 bases. The CDR3 coding sequence is TGTGCCATCGGTGGCCTCGCGGGTTCACCCCTCCACTTT. As protein: CAIGGLAGSPLHF.

This chain links TRBV7-2 with TRBJ2-7; no firm D call. Germline assignment: CDR1 SGHTA and CDR2 FQGNSA. V dropped 1 base and J dropped 1 base, with 8 bases sitting between them. The CDR3 contains 14 residues. The CDR3: CASSLGAGSYEQYF. DNA for the CDR3: TGTGCCAGCAGCTTAGGGGCAGGTTCCTACGAGCAGTACTTC.

CDR3 sequence reads: CASSDTAGANEKLFF. DNA of the CDR3: TGTGCCAGCAGCGATACGGCAGGAGCCAATGAAAAACTGTTTTTT. This chain links TRBV5-4 with TRBJ1-4, with D unresolved. V lost 4 bases to trimming and J lost 5 bases, with 15 bases between them. CDR1 is SGHNT, CDR2 YYREEE, per germline (reference sequence). CDR3 length: 15 amino acids. The full variable domain, with the rest looked up from reference TRBV5-4 and TRBJ1-4, is ETGVTQSPTHLIKTRGQQVTLRCSSQSGHNTVSWYQQALGQGPQFIFQYYREEENGRGNFPPRFSGLQFPNYSSELNVNALELDDSALYLCASSDTAGANEKLFFGSGTQLSVL.

The chain couples TRBV18 to TRBJ2-3, with D perhaps TRBD1 (6 bases). CDR1 is KGHSH, CDR2 LQKENI, per germline. The CDR3 sequence is 15 residues long. V lost 3 bases and J 6 bases, leaving 16 bases between the germline ends. CDR3 nucleotide sequence: TGTGCCAGCTCACCCCCTGTCAGGGGCCTGGATACGCAGTATTTT. Amino acids: CASSPPVRGLDTQYF. Together with reference TRBV18 and TRBJ2-3, the CDR3 gives the full variable domain: NAGVMQNPRHLVRRRGQEARLRCSPMKGHSHVYWYRQLPEEGLKFMVYLQKENIIDESGMPKERFSAEFPKEGPSILRIQQVVRGDSAAYFCASSPPVRGLDTQYFGPGTRLTVL.

The rearrangement uses TRBV19 and TRBJ1-6, with 7 nucleotides matching TRBD1. Per the germline V gene, CDR1 is LNHDA and CDR2 is SQIVND (reference sequence). The CDR3 loop spans 16 amino acids. Trimming at V came to 5 bases and at J to 0 bases, leaving 4 bases not matched to a gene. Written as DNA, the CDR3 is TGTGCCAGTAGTGATCGACAGGGCTCCTATAATTCACCCCTCCACTTT. This gives the protein CASSDRQGSYNSPLHF.

CDR3 DNA sequence: TGTGCCAGCAGCCCCGCAGTGGGGGCTGTCTACAATGAGCAGTTCTTC. Its protein product is CASSPAVGAVYNEQFF. This chain connects TRBV7-2 to TRBJ2-1; maybe TRBD1 (6 bases). CDR1 and CDR2 (germline): SGHTA, FQGNSA. V lost 5 bases, J lost 3 bases, and 17 bases lay in between. The CDR3 sequence is 16 residues long.

The chain recombines TRBV6-1 with TRBJ2-7; D gene unclear. Trimming removed 6 bases at V and 4 bases at J, with 7 bases between. The CDR3 loop spans 11 amino acids. Germline V lookup: CDR1 MNHNS, CDR2 SASEGT. The CDR3 nucleotides read TGTGCCAGCAGCCTCCAGTACGAGCAGTACTTC. This sequence encodes CASSLQYEQYF.

V and J are TRBV6-6 and TRBJ2-7, with 10 bases lining up with TRBD2. V lost 2 bases, J lost 2 bases, and 3 bases stayed unmatched. The CDR3 is 15 residues long. Germline V gives CDR1 MNHNY, CDR2 SVGAGI (reference sequence). The CDR3 region has the DNA TGTGCCAGCAGTTACAGCGGGGGGGTCACCTACGAGCAGTACTTC. It codes for CASSYSGGVTYEQYF.

This clone was observed a few times. The V gene is TRBV9, the J gene TRBJ1-3; 7 bases are a match to TRBD1. J lost 2 bases, V lost 4 bases, and 18 bases had no gene match. Germline V gene sequence: CDR1 SGDLS, CDR2 YYNGEE. There are 19 residues in the CDR3. The CDR3 reads CASSPMEDRQGYTGNTIYF. CDR3 in DNA: TGTGCCAGCAGCCCCATGGAGGACCGACAGGGCTACACTGGAAACACCATATATTTT.

The rearrangement links TRBV18 to TRBJ2-5, with 11 bases that match TRBD2. V trimming: 3 bases; J trimming: 4 bases; junction bases outside the gene matches: 4. CDR3 length: 15 amino acids. The germline CDR1 and CDR2 sequences are KGHSH and LQKENI. DNA for the CDR3: TGTGCCAGCTCACCTTCTAGCGGGGGGACAGAGACCCAGTACTTC. Its translation is CASSPSSGGTETQYF.

This rearrangement joins TRBV18 to TRBJ2-7; tentatively, D is TRBD1 (5 bases). The CDR3 is 12 residues long. V lost 3 bases and J lost 7, with 10 bases in between. Germline V lookup: CDR1 KGHSH, CDR2 LQKENI. In DNA form, the CDR3 reads TGTGCCAGCTCACCTATACCAGGGGAGCAGTACTTC. It specifies CASSPIPGEQYF.

This rearrangement joins TRBV4-2 to TRBJ1-2, with 9 bases fitting TRBD1. The CDR3 is made up of 18 amino acids. The ends lost 0 bases at V and 7 bases at J; junction bases unmatched: 15. Germline-derived CDR1 and CDR2 are LGHNA and YNFKEQ. The CDR3 sequence is CASSQEVGTGRLLGGYTF. The CDR3 DNA is TGTGCCAGCAGCCAAGAAGTGGGGACAGGGCGGTTGTTGGGTGGCTACACCTTC.

J is TRBJ2-2 and V is TRBV7-3; no firm D call. The CDR3 consists of 14 residues. Trimming shortened V by 7 bases and J by 3 bases, and 12 bases separated the two germline ends. Looked up from germline, CDR1 is SGHTA and CDR2 is FQGTGA. CDR3 DNA: TGTGCCAGCACCGCCACCCCCCACACCGGGGAGCTGTTTTTT. Amino acids: CASTATPHTGELFF.

The chain recombines TRBV7-9 with TRBJ1-2; no firm D call. V lost 5 bases and J lost 1, with 14 bases in between. The CDR3 is 15 residues long. CDR1 and CDR2 from the germline V gene are SEHNR and FQNEAQ (reference sequence). The CDR3 sequence: CASSLGQSFNYGYTF. The CDR3 bases are TGTGCCAGCAGCCTAGGGCAGTCTTTTAACTATGGCTACACCTTC.

The chain carries TRBV9 and TRBJ1-3; weak D call: TRBD1 (5 bases). Trimming left V 7 bases short and J 2 bases short, with 16 bases between. The CDR3 extends over 15 amino acids. Germline loops: CDR1 SGDLS, CDR2 YYNGEE. DNA for the CDR3: TGTGCCAGCGGACCAACCGGGACGGCTGGAAACACCATATATTTT. Translation: CASGPTGTAGNTIYF.

The chain couples TRBV10-2 to TRBJ2-1, with TRBD1 matching 7 bases. This CDR3 region has 14 residues. Germline CDR1 is WSHSY and CDR2 is SAAADI. V shed 6 bases and J 4 bases; nucleotides not matched to a gene: 6. For the CDR3, the DNA is TGCGCCAGCAGGCCCGGGACAGCTTACAATGAGCAGTTCTTC. Its translation: CASRPGTAYNEQFF.